These T cell receptor beta chains were read from a single sample in a study of cytomegalovirus exposure and HLA in healthy donors. TCRdb's copy holds only in-frame clones and misses some; the assay was immunoSEQ multiplex PCR. The table includes 100,000 to 150,000 clones, approximately 82% detected once. The specimen was PBMCs. The receptors originated from a female donor in good health and CMV-seronegative. Both conserved end residues are part of each CDR3. D genes are given only for firm matches. Size is stated for part of the rows, as once, few or many counts, or as a class when the clone is expanded.

d_call | j_call | v_call | clone_size | cdr3_aa | cdr3_nt
- | TRBJ2-5 | TRBV4-2 | - | CASSPKIGVGETQYF | TGTGCCAGCAGCCCAAAAATCGGGGTGGGGGAGACCCAGTACTTC
- | TRBJ2-7 | TRBV29-1 | - | CSAIEYSLTYEQYF | TGCAGCGCAATTGAATACAGTCTAACGTACGAGCAGTACTTC
TRBD1 | TRBJ1-1 | TRBV7-9 | - | CASHGQDPNTEAFF | TGTGCCAGCCATGGACAGGACCCGAACACTGAAGCTTTCTTT
- | TRBJ1-5 | TRBV19 | - | CASNPTPVSGQPQHF | TGTGCCAGTAACCCGACGCCAGTCTCGGGGCAGCCCCAGCATTTT
TRBD1 | TRBJ2-7 | TRBV7-2 | - | CASSSQTGGSYEQYF | TGTGCCAGCAGCTCTCAGACAGGGGGTTCCTACGAGCAGTACTTC
- | TRBJ2-5 | TRBV7-2 | - | CASSLAGGDETQYF | TGTGCCAGCAGCTTAGCGGGGGGAGATGAGACCCAGTACTTC
- | TRBJ1-2 | TRBV7-9 | - | CASSLTRAGDGYTF | TGTGCCAGCAGCTTAACGCGCGCGGGGGATGGCTACACCTTC
TRBD1 | TRBJ1-1 | TRBV4-1 | medium-sized | CASSQGLLSRTGNTEAFF | TGCGCCAGCAGCCAAGGTCTTTTAAGTAGGACAGGAAACACTGAAGCTTTCTTT
TRBD1 | TRBJ1-1 | TRBV27 | few | CASSPRSQGMNTEAFF | TGTGCCAGCAGCCCCCGGTCACAGGGGATGAACACTGAAGCTTTCTTT
- | TRBJ1-4 | TRBV9 | - | CASSVDRTADGEKLFF | TGTGCCAGCAGCGTAGATCGGACAGCTGACGGGGAAAAACTGTTTTTT
- | TRBJ1-1 | TRBV19 | - | CASSTDTEAFF | TGTGCCAGTAGTACGGACACTGAAGCTTTCTTT
TRBD1 | TRBJ2-1 | TRBV7-8 | - | CASSLGTGNYNEQFF | TGTGCCAGCAGCTTAGGGACAGGGAATTACAATGAGCAGTTCTTC
- | TRBJ2-1 | TRBV7-2 | - | CASSLVAGTWNNEQFF | TGTGCCAGCAGCTTAGTCGCAGGAACATGGAACAATGAGCAGTTCTTC
- | TRBJ2-3 | TRBV6-6 | - | CASSFGGRPPDTQYF | TGTGCCAGCAGTTTCGGAGGGAGACCACCAGATACGCAGTATTTT
TRBD1 | TRBJ2-7 | TRBV6-5 | - | CASSSTGGAYEQYF | TGTGCCAGCAGTTCGACAGGGGGAGCCTACGAGCAGTACTTC
TRBD2 | TRBJ2-5 | TRBV27 | - | CASRGWTGGETQYF | TGTGCCAGCAGGGGGTGGACGGGGGGAGAGACCCAGTACTTC
TRBD1 | TRBJ1-2 | TRBV5-8 | few | CASSWGTGGLGYTF | TGTGCCAGCAGCTGGGGGACAGGGGGCCTTGGCTACACCTTC
- | TRBJ1-1 | TRBV18 | - | CASSPQDTEAFF | TGTGCCAGCTCACCCCAGGACACTGAAGCTTTCTTT
- | TRBJ2-3 | TRBV25-1 | - | CASTSPADTQYF | TGTGCCAGCACAAGTCCGGCAGATACGCAGTATTTT
TRBD2 | TRBJ2-7 | TRBV7-2 | - | CASSDGLAAYEQYF | TGTGCCAGCAGCGACGGACTAGCGGCCTACGAGCAGTACTTC
- | TRBJ2-7 | TRBV4-1 | - | CASSLASTDYSYEQYF | TGCGCCAGCAGCCTTGCCTCGACAGATTACTCCTACGAGCAGTACTTC
- | TRBJ2-3 | TRBV4-1 | - | CASSPRPLHRADTQYF | TGCGCCAGCAGCCCTAGACCACTGCACAGGGCAGATACGCAGTATTTT
TRBD1 | TRBJ2-7 | TRBV11-2 | - | CASSTPRDSSYEQYF | TGTGCCAGCAGCACTCCCCGGGACAGTAGCTACGAGCAGTACTTC
TRBD1 | TRBJ2-2 | TRBV6-6 | many | CASSYQGQGAGELFF | TGTGCCAGCAGTTACCAAGGACAGGGGGCTGGGGAGCTGTTTTTT
- | TRBJ2-7 | TRBV19 | - | CASTRQGNEAYEQYF | TGTGCCAGTACCCGCCAGGGAAATGAGGCGTACGAGCAGTACTTC
TRBD2 | TRBJ2-7 | TRBV16 | - | CASSQSREGWNEQYF | TGTGCCAGCAGCCAATCACGGGAGGGATGGAACGAGCAGTACTTC
TRBD1 | TRBJ1-4 | TRBV27 | once | CASSRRGWANEKLFF | TGTGCCAGCAGCCGCAGGGGGTGGGCTAATGAAAAACTGTTTTTT
- | TRBJ2-4 | TRBV6-6 | few | CASSYSRDIQYF | TGTGCCAGCAGTTACAGTAGAGACATTCAGTACTTC
- | TRBJ2-7 | TRBV7-9 | - | CASSLAQGPHYEQYF | TGTGCCAGCAGCTTAGCGCAGGGGCCCCACTACGAGCAGTACTTC
- | TRBJ2-1 | TRBV5-1 | - | CASSLVASLHSYNEQFF | TGCGCCAGCAGCTTGGTGGCCTCCCTCCACTCCTACAATGAGCAGTTCTTC
- | TRBJ2-6 | TRBV19 | - | CASSLDRTSGANVLTF | TGTGCCAGTTCTCTTGACAGAACCTCTGGGGCCAACGTCCTGACTTTC
TRBD2 | TRBJ2-3 | TRBV7-2 | - | CASSFMSGSKKSDTQYF | TGTGCCAGCAGCTTTATGAGCGGGAGTAAGAAGTCAGATACGCAGTATTTT
- | TRBJ1-1 | TRBV19 | - | CASSIGGNTEAFF | TGTGCCAGTAGTATAGGAGGGAACACTGAAGCTTTCTTT
- | TRBJ2-3 | TRBV27 | - | CASSLGRSTDTQYF | TGTGCCAGCAGTTTAGGTAGAAGCACAGATACGCAGTATTTT
- | TRBJ1-4 | TRBV5-1 | - | CASSVDSTNEKLFF | TGCGCCAGCAGCGTCGACAGTACTAATGAAAAACTGTTTTTT
- | TRBJ2-4 | TRBV5-6 | - | CASSLQTRRAYF | TGTGCCAGCAGCCTCCAGACTAGGCGGGCCTACTTC
- | TRBJ1-1 | TRBV11-3 | - | CASSLATGAEAFF | TGTGCCAGCAGCTTGGCCACGGGGGCTGAAGCTTTCTTT
TRBD2 | TRBJ2-3 | TRBV11-3 | - | CASSLGAGVGDTQYF | TGTGCCAGCAGCTTAGGAGCGGGGGTTGGAGATACGCAGTATTTT
- | TRBJ1-5 | TRBV7-8 | - | CASSLASPLSNQPQHF | TGTGCCAGCAGCTTAGCTTCCCCACTTAGCAATCAGCCCCAGCATTTT
- | TRBJ2-5 | TRBV9 | - | CASSFRLEQETQYF | TGTGCCAGCAGCTTTCGACTAGAACAAGAGACCCAGTACTTC
TRBD1 | TRBJ2-7 | TRBV19 | - | CASSISTTGFHEQYF | TGTGCCAGTAGTATCTCCACGACAGGGTTCCACGAGCAGTACTTC
TRBD1 | TRBJ1-2 | TRBV19 | - | CASGPGQSF | TGTGCCAGTGGACCGGGACAGAGCTTC
- | TRBJ2-4 | TRBV28 | few | CASNMRRDNQYF | TGTGCCAGCAACATGCGCCGGGACAATCAGTACTTC
- | TRBJ1-2 | TRBV6-1 | - | CASSERQVIGYGYTF | TGTGCCAGCAGTGAAAGGCAGGTGATCGGTTATGGCTACACCTTC
- | TRBJ2-3 | TRBV9 | - | CASSHHGSTDTQYF | TGTGCCAGCAGCCACCACGGTAGCACAGATACGCAGTATTTT
TRBD1 | TRBJ1-1 | TRBV2 | - | CASSDRDRAMNTEAFF | TGTGCCAGCAGTGACCGGGACAGGGCTATGAACACTGAAGCTTTCTTT
TRBD2 | TRBJ2-7 | TRBV28 | once | CASSSSGRGVEQYF | TGTGCCAGCAGTTCTAGCGGGAGAGGGGTCGAGCAGTACTTC
TRBD1 | TRBJ1-5 | TRBV10-3 | few | CAISKTGGSQPQHF | TGTGCCATCAGTAAAACAGGGGGATCTCAGCCCCAGCATTTT